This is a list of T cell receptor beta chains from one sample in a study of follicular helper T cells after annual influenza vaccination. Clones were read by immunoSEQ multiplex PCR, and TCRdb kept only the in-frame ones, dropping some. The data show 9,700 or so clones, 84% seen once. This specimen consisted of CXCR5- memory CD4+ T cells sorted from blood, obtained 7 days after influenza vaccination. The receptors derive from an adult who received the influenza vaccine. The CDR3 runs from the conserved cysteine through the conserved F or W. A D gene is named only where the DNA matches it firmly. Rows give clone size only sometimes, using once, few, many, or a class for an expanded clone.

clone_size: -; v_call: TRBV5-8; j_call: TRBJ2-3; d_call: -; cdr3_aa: CASSPRTDTQYF; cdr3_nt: TGTGCCAGCAGCCCCAGAACAGATACGCAGTATTTT
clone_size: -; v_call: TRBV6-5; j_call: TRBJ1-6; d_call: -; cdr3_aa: CASSTGPAGSPLHF; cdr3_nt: TGTGCCAGCAGTACCGGACCCGCGGGTTCACCCCTCCACTTT
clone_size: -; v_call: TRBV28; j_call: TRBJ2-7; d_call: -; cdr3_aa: CASSPAQLLYHEQYF; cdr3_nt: TGTGCCAGCAGCCCCGCCCAGTTACTTTACCACGAGCAGTACTTC
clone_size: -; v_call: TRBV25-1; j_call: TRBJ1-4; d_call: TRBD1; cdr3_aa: CASSDRDSSNEKLFF; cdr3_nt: TGTGCCAGCAGTGACCGGGACAGCAGTAATGAAAAACTGTTTTTT
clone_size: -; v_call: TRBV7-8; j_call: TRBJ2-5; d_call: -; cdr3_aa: CASSLDMGETQYF; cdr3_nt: TGTGCCAGCAGCTTAGATATGGGAGAGACCCAGTACTTC
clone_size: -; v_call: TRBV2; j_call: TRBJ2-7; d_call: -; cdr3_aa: CASSQETYEQYF; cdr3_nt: TGTGCCAGCAGTCAGGAAACCTACGAGCAGTACTTC
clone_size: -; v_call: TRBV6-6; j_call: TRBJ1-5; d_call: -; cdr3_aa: CASTTPERGSNQPQHF; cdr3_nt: TGTGCCAGCACAACCCCGGAGAGGGGGAGCAATCAGCCCCAGCATTTT
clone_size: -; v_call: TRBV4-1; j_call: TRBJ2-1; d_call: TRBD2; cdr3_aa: CASSQGIRAGGKGEQFF; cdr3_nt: TGCGCCAGCAGCCAAGGGATACGAGCGGGAGGTAAAGGTGAGCAGTTCTTC
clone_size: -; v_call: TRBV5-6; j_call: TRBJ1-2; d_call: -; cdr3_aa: CASSLVPTDNYGYTF; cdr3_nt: TGTGCCAGCAGCTTGGTTCCGACAGATAACTATGGCTACACCTTC
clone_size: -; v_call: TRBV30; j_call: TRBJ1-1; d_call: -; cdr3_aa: CAWQQTNTEAFF; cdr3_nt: TGTGCCTGGCAGCAGACAAACACTGAAGCTTTCTTT
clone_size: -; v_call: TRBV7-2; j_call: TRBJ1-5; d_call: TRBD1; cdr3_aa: CASSSTGTGNQPQHF; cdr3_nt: TGTGCCAGCAGTAGTACCGGGACAGGGAATCAGCCCCAGCATTTT
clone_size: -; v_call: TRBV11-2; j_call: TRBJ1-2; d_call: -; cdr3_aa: CASSRGFNYGYTF; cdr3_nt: TGTGCCAGCAGTCGGGGATTTAACTATGGCTACACCTTC
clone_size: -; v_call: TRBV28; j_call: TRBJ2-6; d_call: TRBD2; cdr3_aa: CASSTLGAGDGANVLTF; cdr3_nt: TGTGCCAGCAGTACCCTTGGAGCGGGAGATGGGGCCAACGTCCTGACTTTC
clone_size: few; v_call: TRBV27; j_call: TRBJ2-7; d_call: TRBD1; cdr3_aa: CASSKGDRGYEQYF; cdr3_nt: TGTGCCAGCAGTAAAGGGGACAGAGGATACGAGCAGTACTTC
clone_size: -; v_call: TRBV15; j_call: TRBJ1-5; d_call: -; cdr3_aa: CATSGGGPSPQHF; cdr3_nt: TGTGCCACCAGCGGGGGGGGGCCGTCCCCCCAGCATTTT
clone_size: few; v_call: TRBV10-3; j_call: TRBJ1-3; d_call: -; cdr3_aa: CASQDGAGNTIYF; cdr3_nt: TGTGCCTCGCAGGACGGTGCTGGAAACACCATATATTTT
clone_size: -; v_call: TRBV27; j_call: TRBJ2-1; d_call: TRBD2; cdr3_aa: CASSRTPGLAGAYNEQFF; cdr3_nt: TGTGCCAGCAGCCGCACCCCGGGACTAGCGGGGGCCTACAATGAGCAGTTCTTC
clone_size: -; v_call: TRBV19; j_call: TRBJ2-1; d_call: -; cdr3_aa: CASSIIPPDFNEQFF; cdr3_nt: TGTGCCAGTAGTATAATCCCGCCAGACTTTAATGAGCAGTTCTTC
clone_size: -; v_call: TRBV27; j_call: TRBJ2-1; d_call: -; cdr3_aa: CASFSTGRGYNEQFF; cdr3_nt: TGTGCCAGCTTTTCCACAGGGAGGGGCTACAATGAGCAGTTCTTC
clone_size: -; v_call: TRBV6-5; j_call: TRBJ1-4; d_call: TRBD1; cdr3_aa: CASSYRDRGREKLFF; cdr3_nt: TGTGCCAGCAGTTACCGGGACAGGGGGCGTGAAAAACTGTTTTTT
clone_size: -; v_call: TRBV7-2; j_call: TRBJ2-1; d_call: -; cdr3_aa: CASSSTSAGVYNEQFF; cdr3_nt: TGTGCCAGCAGCTCGACCTCTGCGGGCGTCTACAATGAGCAGTTCTTC
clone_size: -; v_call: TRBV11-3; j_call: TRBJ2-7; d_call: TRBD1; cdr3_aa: CASSLDATGGREQYF; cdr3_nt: TGTGCCAGCAGCTTAGATGCAACAGGGGGTCGAGAGCAGTACTTC
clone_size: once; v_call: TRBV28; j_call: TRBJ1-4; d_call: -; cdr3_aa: CASSTPGATNEKLFF; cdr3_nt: TGTGCCAGCAGTACCCCCGGCGCAACTAATGAAAAACTGTTTTTT
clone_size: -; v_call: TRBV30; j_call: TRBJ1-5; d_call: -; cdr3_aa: CAWSLGRRNQPQHF; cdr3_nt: TGTGCCTGGAGCCTCGGACGTCGCAATCAGCCCCAGCATTTT
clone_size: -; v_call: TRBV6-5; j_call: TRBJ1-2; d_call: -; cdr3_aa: CASTKGLDYGYTF; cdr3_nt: TGTGCCAGCACAAAAGGGTTGGACTATGGCTACACCTTC
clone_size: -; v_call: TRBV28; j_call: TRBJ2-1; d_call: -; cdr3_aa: CATWGSSSYNEQFF; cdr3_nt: TGTGCCACTTGGGGGTCCAGCTCCTACAATGAGCAGTTCTTC
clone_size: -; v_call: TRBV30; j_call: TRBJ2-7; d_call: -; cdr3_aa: CAWAGFDEQYF; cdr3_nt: TGTGCCTGGGCGGGGTTCGACGAGCAGTACTTC
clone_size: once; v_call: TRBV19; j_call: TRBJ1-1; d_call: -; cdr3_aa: CASSIDHGNTEAFF; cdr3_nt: TGTGCCAGTAGTATAGATCACGGAAACACTGAAGCTTTCTTT
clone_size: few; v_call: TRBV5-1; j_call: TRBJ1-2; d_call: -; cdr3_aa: CASSEPDGNYGYTF; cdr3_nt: TGCGCCAGCAGCGAGCCGGACGGTAACTATGGCTACACCTTC
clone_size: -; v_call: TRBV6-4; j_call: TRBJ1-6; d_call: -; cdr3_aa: CASSTGLTNSPLHF; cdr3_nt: TGTGCCAGCAGTACCGGACTTACTAATTCACCCCTCCACTTT
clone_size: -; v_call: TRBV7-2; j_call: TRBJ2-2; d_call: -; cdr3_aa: CASSFTGSGELFF; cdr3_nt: TGTGCCAGCAGCTTCACAGGGAGCGGGGAGCTGTTTTTT